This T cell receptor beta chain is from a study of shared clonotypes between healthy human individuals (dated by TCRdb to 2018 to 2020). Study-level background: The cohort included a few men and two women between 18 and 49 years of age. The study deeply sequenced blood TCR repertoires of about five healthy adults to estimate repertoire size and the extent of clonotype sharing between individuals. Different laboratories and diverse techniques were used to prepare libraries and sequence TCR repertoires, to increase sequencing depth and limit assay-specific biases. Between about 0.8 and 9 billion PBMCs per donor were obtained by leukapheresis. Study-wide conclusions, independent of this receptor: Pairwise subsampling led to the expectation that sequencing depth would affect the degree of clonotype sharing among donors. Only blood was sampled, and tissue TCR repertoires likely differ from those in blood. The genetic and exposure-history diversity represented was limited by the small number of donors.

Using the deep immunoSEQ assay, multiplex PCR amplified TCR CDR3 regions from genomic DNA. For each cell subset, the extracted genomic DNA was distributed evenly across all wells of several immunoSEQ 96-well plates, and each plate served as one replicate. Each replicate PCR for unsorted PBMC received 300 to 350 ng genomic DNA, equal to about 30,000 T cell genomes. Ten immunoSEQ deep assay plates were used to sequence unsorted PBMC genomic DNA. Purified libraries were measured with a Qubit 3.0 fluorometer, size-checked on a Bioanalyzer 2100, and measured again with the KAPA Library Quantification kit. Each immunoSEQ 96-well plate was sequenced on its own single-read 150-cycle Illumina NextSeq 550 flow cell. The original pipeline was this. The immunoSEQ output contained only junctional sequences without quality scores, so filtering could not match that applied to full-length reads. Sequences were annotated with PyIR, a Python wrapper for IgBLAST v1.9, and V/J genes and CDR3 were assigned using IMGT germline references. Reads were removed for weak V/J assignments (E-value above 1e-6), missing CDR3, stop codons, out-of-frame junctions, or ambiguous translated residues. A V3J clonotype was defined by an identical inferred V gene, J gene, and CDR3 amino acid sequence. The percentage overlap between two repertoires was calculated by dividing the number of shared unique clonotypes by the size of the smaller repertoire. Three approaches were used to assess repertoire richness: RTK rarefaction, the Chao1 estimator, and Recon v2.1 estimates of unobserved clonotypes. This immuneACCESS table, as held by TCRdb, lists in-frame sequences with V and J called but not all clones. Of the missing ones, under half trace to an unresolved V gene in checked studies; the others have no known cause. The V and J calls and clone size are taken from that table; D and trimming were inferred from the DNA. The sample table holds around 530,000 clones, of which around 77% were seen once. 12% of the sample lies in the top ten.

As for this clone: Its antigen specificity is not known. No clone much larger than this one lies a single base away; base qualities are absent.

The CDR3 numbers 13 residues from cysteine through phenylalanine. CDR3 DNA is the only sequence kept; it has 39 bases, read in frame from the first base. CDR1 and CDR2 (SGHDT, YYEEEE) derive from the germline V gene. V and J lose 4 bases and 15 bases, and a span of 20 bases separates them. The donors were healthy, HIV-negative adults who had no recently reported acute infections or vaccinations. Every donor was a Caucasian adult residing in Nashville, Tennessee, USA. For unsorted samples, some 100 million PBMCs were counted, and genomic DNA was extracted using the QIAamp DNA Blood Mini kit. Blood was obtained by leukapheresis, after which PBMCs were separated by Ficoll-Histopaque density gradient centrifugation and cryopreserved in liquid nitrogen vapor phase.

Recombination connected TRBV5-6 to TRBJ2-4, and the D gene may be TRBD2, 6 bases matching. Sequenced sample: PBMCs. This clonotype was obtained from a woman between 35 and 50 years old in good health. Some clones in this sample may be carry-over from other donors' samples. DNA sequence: TGTGCCAGCAGCCGCCTGGGAGAAGGGAGGAGGTACTTC. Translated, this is CASSRLGEGRRYF.